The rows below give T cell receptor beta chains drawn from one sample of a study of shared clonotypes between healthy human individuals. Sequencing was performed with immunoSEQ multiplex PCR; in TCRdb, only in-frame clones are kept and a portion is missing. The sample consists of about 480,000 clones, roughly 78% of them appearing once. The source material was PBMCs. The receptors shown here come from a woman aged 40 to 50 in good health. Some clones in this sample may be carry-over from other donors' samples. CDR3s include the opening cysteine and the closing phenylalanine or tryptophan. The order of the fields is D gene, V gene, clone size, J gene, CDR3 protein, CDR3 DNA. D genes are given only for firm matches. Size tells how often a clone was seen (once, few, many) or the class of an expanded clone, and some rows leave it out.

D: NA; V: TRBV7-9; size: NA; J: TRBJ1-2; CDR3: CASSLVNRDVHGYTF; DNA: TGTGCCAGCAGCTTAGTTAACAGGGATGTCCATGGCTACACCTTC
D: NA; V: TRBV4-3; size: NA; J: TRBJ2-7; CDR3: CASSQDLGGGYEQYF; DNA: TGCGCCAGCAGCCAAGATCTCGGGGGCGGCTACGAGCAGTACTTC
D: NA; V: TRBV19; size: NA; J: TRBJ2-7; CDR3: CASSSPPEFPEQYF; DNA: TGTGCCAGTAGTTCCCCCCCGGAGTTTCCCGAGCAGTACTTC
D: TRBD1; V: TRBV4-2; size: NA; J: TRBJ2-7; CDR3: CASSRQGGYEQYF; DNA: TGTGCCAGCAGCAGACAGGGGGGGTACGAGCAGTACTTC
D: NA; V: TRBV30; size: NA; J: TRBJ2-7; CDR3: CAWSGPGIRDGSYEQYF; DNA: TGTGCCTGGAGTGGACCCGGGATAAGGGATGGGTCCTACGAGCAGTACTTC
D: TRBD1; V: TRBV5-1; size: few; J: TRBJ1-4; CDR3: CASSQGGRNEKLFF; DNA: TGCGCCAGCAGCCAGGGGGGGCGAAATGAAAAACTGTTTTTT
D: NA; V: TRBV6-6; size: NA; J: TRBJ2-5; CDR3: CASSYSRTSQETQYF; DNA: TGTGCCAGCAGTTACTCGAGAACTTCTCAAGAGACCCAGTACTTC
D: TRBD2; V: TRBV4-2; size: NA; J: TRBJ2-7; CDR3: CASSQDPGGLDGYEQYF; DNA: TGTGCCAGCAGCCAAGATCCGGGAGGCCTCGATGGATACGAGCAGTACTTC
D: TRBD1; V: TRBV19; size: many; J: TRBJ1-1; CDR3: CASSPTTGTANTEAFF; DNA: TGTGCCAGTAGTCCCACCACTGGGACAGCTAACACTGAAGCTTTCTTT
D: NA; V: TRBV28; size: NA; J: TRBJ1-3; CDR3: CASSTDSRFLSGNTIYF; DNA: TGTGCCAGCAGTACCGATTCACGGTTCCTCTCTGGAAACACCATATATTTT
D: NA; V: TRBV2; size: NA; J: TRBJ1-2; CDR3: CASRSGQGYGYTF; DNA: TGTGCCAGCAGGTCGGGGCAGGGGTATGGCTACACCTTC
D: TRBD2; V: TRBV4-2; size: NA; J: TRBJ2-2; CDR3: CASSLQIGEGTGELFF; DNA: TGTGCCAGCAGCCTTCAAATTGGGGAGGGGACCGGGGAGCTGTTTTTT
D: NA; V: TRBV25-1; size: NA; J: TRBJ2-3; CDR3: CASSESTSTDTQYF; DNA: TGTGCCAGCAGTGAGTCGACTAGCACAGATACGCAGTATTTT
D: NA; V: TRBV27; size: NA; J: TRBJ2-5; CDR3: CASRSGLQETQYF; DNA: TGTGCCAGCAGGTCAGGGTTGCAAGAGACCCAGTACTTC
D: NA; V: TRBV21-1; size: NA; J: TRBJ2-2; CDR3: CASRITWVGELFF; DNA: TGTGCCAGCAGGATTACTTGGGTCGGGGAGCTGTTTTTT
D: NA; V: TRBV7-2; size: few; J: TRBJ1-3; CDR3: CASSPGPETGNTIYF; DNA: TGTGCCAGCAGCCCTGGACCAGAAACTGGAAACACCATATATTTT
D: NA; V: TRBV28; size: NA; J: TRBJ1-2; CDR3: CASRQQYYGYTF; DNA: TGTGCCAGCAGACAGCAGTACTATGGCTACACCTTC
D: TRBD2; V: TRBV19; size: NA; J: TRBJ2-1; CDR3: CASSSGRAALGEQFF; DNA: TGTGCCAGTAGTAGCGGGAGGGCCGCCCTTGGTGAGCAGTTCTTC
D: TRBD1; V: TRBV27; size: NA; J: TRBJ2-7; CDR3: CASRKGPGDRAYEQYF; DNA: TGTGCCAGCAGAAAAGGGCCGGGGGACAGGGCGTACGAGCAGTACTTC
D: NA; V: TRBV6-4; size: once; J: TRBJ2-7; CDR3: CASSDRREQYF; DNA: TGTGCCAGCAGTGACCGGCGCGAGCAGTACTTC
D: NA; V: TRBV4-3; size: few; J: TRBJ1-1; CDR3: CASSQVLGDTEAFF; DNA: TGCGCCAGCAGCCAAGTTCTGGGGGACACTGAAGCTTTCTTT
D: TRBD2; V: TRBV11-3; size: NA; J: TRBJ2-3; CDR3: CASSFSGSPTDTQYF; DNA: TGTGCCAGCAGCTTTAGCGGGAGCCCCACAGATACGCAGTATTTT
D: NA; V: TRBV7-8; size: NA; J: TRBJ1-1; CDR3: CASSSLGLGETEAFF; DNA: TGTGCCAGCAGCTCACTTGGTTTGGGGGAAACTGAAGCTTTCTTT
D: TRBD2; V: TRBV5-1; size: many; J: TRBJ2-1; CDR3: CASTSSGTSGRSSYNEQFF; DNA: TGCGCCAGCACTTCCTCCGGGACTAGCGGGAGATCCTCCTACAATGAGCAGTTCTTC
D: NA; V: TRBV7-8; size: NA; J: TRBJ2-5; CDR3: CASSLRTGRQETQYF; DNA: TGTGCCAGCAGCTTACGTACAGGGAGGCAAGAGACCCAGTACTTC
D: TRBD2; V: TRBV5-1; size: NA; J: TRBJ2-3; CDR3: CASNSLAASTDTQYF; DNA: TGCGCCAGCAACTCCCTAGCGGCTAGCACAGATACGCAGTATTTT
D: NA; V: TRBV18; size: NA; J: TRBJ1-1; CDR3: CASSPFQGRNTEAFF; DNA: TGTGCCAGCTCACCATTCCAGGGTAGGAACACTGAAGCTTTCTTT
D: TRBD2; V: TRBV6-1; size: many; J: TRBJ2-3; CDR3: CASTTSGLENTQYF; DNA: TGTGCCAGCACAACTTCCGGACTAGAGAATACGCAGTATTTT
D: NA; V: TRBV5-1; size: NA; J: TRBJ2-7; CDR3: CASSLDRPYEQYF; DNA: TGCGCCAGCAGCTTGGACCGACCCTACGAGCAGTACTTC
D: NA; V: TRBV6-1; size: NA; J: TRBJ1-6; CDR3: CASDKGLRSPLHF; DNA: TGTGCCAGCGATAAGGGGCTTCGTTCACCCCTCCACTTT
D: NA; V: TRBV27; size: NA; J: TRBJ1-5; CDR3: CASSLTGLANQPQHF; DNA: TGTGCCAGCAGTTTAACAGGTCTAGCAAATCAGCCCCAGCATTTT
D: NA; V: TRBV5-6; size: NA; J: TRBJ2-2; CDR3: CASSRTRIANTGELFF; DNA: TGTGCCAGCAGCCGAACAAGGATCGCGAACACCGGGGAGCTGTTTTTT
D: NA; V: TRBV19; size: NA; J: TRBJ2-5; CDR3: CASSMGLGETQYF; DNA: TGTGCCAGTAGTATGGGTTTGGGAGAGACCCAGTACTTC
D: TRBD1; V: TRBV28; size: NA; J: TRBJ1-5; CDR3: CASSSGTVQPQHF; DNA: TGTGCCAGCAGTTCAGGGACAGTTCAGCCCCAGCATTTT
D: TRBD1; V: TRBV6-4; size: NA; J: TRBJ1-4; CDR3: CASRHGQGGTNEKLFF; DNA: TGTGCCAGCAGACACGGACAGGGGGGAACTAATGAAAAACTGTTTTTT
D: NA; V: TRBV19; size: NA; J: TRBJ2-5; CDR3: CASSIMTSSAETQYF; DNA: TGTGCCAGTAGTATAATGACTAGTTCGGCAGAGACCCAGTACTTC
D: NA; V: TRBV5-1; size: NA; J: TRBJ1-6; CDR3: CASSLGQAGSPLHF; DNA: TGCGCCAGCAGCTTGGGACAGGCGGGTTCACCCCTCCACTTT
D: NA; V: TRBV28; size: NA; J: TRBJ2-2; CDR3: CASRGHLNTGELFF; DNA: TGTGCCAGCAGGGGACATCTGAACACCGGGGAGCTGTTTTTT
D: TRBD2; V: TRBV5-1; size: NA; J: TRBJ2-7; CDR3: CASSSSGSRSYEQYF; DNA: TGCGCCAGCAGCTCTAGCGGGAGTCGGTCCTACGAGCAGTACTTC
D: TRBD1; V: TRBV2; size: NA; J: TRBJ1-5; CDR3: CASSERDRNQPQHF; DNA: TGTGCCAGCAGTGAAAGGGACAGGAATCAGCCCCAGCATTTT
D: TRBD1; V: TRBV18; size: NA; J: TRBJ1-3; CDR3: CASSPGQGDTIYF; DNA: TGTGCCAGCTCACCCGGACAGGGGGACACCATATATTTT
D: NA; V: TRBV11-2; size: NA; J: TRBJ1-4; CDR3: CASSFSRGNEKLFF; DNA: TGTGCCAGCAGCTTCAGTCGAGGAAATGAAAAACTGTTTTTT
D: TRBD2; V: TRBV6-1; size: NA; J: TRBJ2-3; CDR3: CASSRVAGTDTQYF; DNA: TGTGCCAGCAGTCGGGTAGCGGGGACAGATACGCAGTATTTT
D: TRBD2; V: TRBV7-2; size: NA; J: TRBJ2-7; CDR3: CASSLWASGIYEQYF; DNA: TGTGCCAGCAGCTTATGGGCTAGCGGGATTTACGAGCAGTACTTC
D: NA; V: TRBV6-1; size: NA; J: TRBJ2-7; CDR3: CASSEEGISSYEQYF; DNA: TGTGCCAGCAGTGAAGAGGGGATAAGCTCCTACGAGCAGTACTTC
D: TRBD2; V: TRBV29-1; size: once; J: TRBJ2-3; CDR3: CSVALAGITDTQYF; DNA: TGCAGCGTTGCCCTAGCGGGCATCACAGATACGCAGTATTTT
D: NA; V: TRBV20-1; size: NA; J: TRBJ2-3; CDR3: CSASTDTQYF; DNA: TGCAGTGCTAGCACAGATACGCAGTATTTT
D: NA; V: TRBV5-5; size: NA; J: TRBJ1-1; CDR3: CASSFADNTEAFF; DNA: TGTGCCAGCAGCTTTGCAGACAACACTGAAGCTTTCTTT
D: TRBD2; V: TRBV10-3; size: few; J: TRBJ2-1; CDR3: CAISASSGRLDEQFF; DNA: TGTGCCATCAGTGCCTCTAGCGGGAGGCTGGATGAGCAGTTCTTC
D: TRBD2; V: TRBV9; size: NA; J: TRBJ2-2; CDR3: CASSPPGRSGELFF; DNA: TGTGCCAGCAGCCCCCCCGGGAGGTCCGGGGAGCTGTTTTTT
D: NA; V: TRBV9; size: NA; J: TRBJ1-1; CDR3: CASSVGGADTEAFF; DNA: TGTGCCAGCAGCGTAGGGGGCGCCGACACTGAAGCTTTCTTT
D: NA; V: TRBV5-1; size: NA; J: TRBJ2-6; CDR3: CASSAALSPGANVLTF; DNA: TGCGCCAGCAGCGCGGCCTTAAGCCCCGGGGCCAACGTCCTGACTTTC
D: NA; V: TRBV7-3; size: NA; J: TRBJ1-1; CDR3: CASGFSVNTEAFF; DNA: TGTGCCAGCGGGTTCTCGGTGAACACTGAAGCTTTCTTT
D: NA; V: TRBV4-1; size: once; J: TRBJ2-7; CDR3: CASSQPLKGYEQYF; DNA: TGCGCCAGCAGCCAGCCCTTGAAGGGTTACGAGCAGTACTTC
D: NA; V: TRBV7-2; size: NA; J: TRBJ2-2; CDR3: CASSLPWGRAGDTGELFF; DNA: TGTGCCAGCAGCTTACCCTGGGGGCGGGCGGGAGACACCGGGGAGCTGTTTTTT
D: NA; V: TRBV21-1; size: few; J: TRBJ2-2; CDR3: CASSPPLPDTRTGELFF; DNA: TGTGCCAGCAGCCCCCCCCTGCCCGACACCAGGACCGGGGAGCTGTTTTTT
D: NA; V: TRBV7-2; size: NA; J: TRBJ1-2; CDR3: CASSLAEGYGYTF; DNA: TGTGCCAGCAGCTTAGCGGAGGGGTATGGCTACACCTTC